This TCR beta chain was found in a study of blood T cell repertoires in COVID-19. The germline CDR1 and CDR2 sequences are GTSNPN and SVGIG (reference sequence). The CDR3 spans 13 residues. The germline V and J ends were trimmed by 2 bases and 6 bases, with 8 bases remaining between them. Profiling relied on immunoSEQ multiplex PCR, and the TCRdb table lists in-frame clones only, not all of them. The sample lists about 310,000 clones, about 91% occurring once. This clone was detected only a few times. Specimen: PBMCs or T cells enriched from blood (not recorded which). This TCR was recovered from a middle-aged woman who had recovered from COVID-19. The rearrangement uses TRBV30 and TRBJ1-6; perhaps TRBD1 as D (5 bases). The CDR3 region is CAWSSDSNSPLHF. The DNA of the CDR3 is TGTGCCTGGAGTAGCGACAGTAATTCACCCCTCCACTTT. Filled out from reference TRBV30 and TRBJ1-6, the complete variable domain reads SQTIHQWPATLVQPVGSPLSLECTVEGTSNPNLYWYRQAAGRGLQLLFYSVGIGQISSEVPQNLSASRPQDRQFILSSKKLLLSDSGFYLCAWSSDSNSPLHFGNGTRLTVT.